The 16 T cell receptor beta chains in this list originate from one sample, sequenced in a study of shared T cell receptors in the human thymus. Here immunoSEQ multiplex PCR was the method, and the copy in TCRdb shows in-frame clones only, minus some. This repertoire shows 600,000 to 900,000 clones, roughly 85% found once; its top ten account for around 0.01%. These data also formed part of another study, on human thymus T cells.

The sample was thymocytes. The receptors here all came from a girl under three years old with a congenital heart defect.

The genes are TRBV6-5 and TRBJ1-5; possible D gene TRBD1, 6 bases. Germline V gene sequence: CDR1 MNHEY, CDR2 SVGAGI. CDR3 size: 15 residues. Trimming pared 2 bases from V and 0 bases from J, leaving 8 bases between. The CDR3 loop is CASSYGGYSNQPQHF. The CDR3 nucleotides are TGTGCCAGCAGTTACGGGGGCTATAGCAATCAGCCCCAGCATTTT.

This chain connects TRBV6-5 to TRBJ1-2, with 9 bases lining up with TRBD1. From germline, CDR1 is MNHEY and CDR2 SVGAGI. With 1 base clipped from V and 0 bases from J, the junction kept 3 bases outside the gene matches. The CDR3 covers 16 residues. The CDR3, as DNA: TGTGCCAGCAGTTACTGGGGACAGGGAACTAACTATGGCTACACCTTC. Translation gives CASSYWGQGTNYGYTF.

This chain connects TRBV19 to TRBJ1-1; 9 positions agree with TRBD1. V was pared by 7 bases and J by 0 bases, with 3 bases of the junction left unmatched. The CDR3 is 14 amino acids. Germline V CDR1 and CDR2: LNHDA, SQIVND (reference sequence). The CDR3 spells CASIRDRVNTEAFF. The CDR3 DNA sequence: TGTGCCAGTATTCGGGACAGGGTGAACACTGAAGCTTTCTTT. The entire variable domain, with the rest obtained from reference TRBV19 and TRBJ1-1, is as follows: DGGITQSPKYLFRKEGQNVTLSCEQNLNHDAMYWYRQDPGQGLRLIYYSQIVNDFQKGDIAEGYSVSREKKESFPLTVTSAQKNPTAFYLCASIRDRVNTEAFFGQGTRLTVV.

V and J are TRBV5-1 and TRBJ2-1, with TRBD2 matching over 14 bases. The CDR3 contains 22 residues. With 4 bases clipped from V and 6 bases from J, the junction kept 24 bases outside the gene matches. CDR1 is SGHRS and CDR2 is YFSETQ in the germline V gene. The CDR3 region has the DNA TGCGCCAGCAGCCCAAAGATGGGGGACAGGGGACTAGCGGGGGCTACGACCAATGAGCAGTTCTTC. It translates to CASSPKMGDRGLAGATTNEQFF. The complete variable domain, with remaining parts taken from reference TRBV5-1 and TRBJ2-1, reads KAGVTQTPRYLIKTRGQQVTLSCSPISGHRSVSWYQQTPGQGLQFLFEYFSETQRNKGNFPGRFSGRQFSNSRSEMNVSTLELGDSALYLCASSPKMGDRGLAGATTNEQFFGPGTRLTVL.

The rearrangement joins TRBV5-1 to TRBJ2-3; a weak D match, TRBD1 (7 bases). V was shortened by 0 bases and J by 2 bases, with 28 bases between the two germline ends. From germline, CDR1 is SGHRS and CDR2 YFSETQ. This CDR3 spans 21 amino acids. CDR3 sequence reads: CASSLAGGTDSFSPYTDTQYF. DNA for the CDR3: TGCGCCAGCAGCTTGGCCGGAGGGACAGACTCCTTTTCCCCCTACACAGATACGCAGTATTTT.

The rearrangement uses TRBV5-1 and TRBJ1-2; maybe TRBD1 (5 bases). This CDR3 contains 14 residues. The germline V gene has CDR1 SGHRS and CDR2 YFSETQ. Trimming left V 3 bases short and J 4 bases short, with 13 bases between. This CDR3 reads CASSSLGEAYGYTF. DNA of the CDR3: TGCGCCAGCAGCTCCCTAGGGGAGGCCTATGGCTACACCTTC.

The chain joins TRBV5-6 to TRBJ1-2; no clear D. This CDR3 is 17 amino acids long. Germline CDR1 reads SGHDT; CDR2 reads YYEEEE. Trimming stripped 0 bases from V and 0 bases from J, with 15 bases between. The CDR3 reads CASSLGIWEFPNYGYTF. The CDR3 DNA is TGTGCCAGCAGCTTGGGTATCTGGGAGTTCCCTAACTATGGCTACACCTTC. The full variable domain, with the rest looked up from reference TRBV5-6 and TRBJ1-2, is DAGVTQSPTHLIKTRGQQVTLRCSPKSGHDTVSWYQQALGQGPQFIFQYYEEEERQRGNFPDRFSGHQFPNYSSELNVNALLLGDSALYLCASSLGIWEFPNYGYTFGSGTRLTVV.

This clone was seen a handful of times. V usage is TRBV7-9 and J usage is TRBJ2-1; 9 positions match TRBD2. The CDR3 is made up of 15 amino acids. V gave up 2 bases and J gave up 6 bases; unmatched junction bases: 5. CDR1 SEHNR and CDR2 FQNEAQ come from the germline V gene (reference sequence). CDR3 coding DNA: TGTGCCAGCAGCTTACTGCGGGGGGGCCTCAATGAGCAGTTCTTC. Protein sequence: CASSLLRGGLNEQFF.

In its sample, this clone was seen once. The genes are TRBV6-4 and TRBJ1-2; no clear D gene. Germline CDR1 MRHNA, CDR2 SNTAGT. The CDR3 is 14 amino acids. V was trimmed by 5 bases and J by 4 bases, leaving 14 bases between them. CDR3 residues: CASSPHAVAYGYTF. For the CDR3, the DNA is TGTGCCAGCAGTCCCCATGCGGTTGCCTATGGCTACACCTTC.

The rearrangement uses TRBV5-1 and TRBJ1-1; 7 bases match TRBD1. The junction had 9 bases not matched to a gene; V was cut back by 1 base and J by 0 bases. CDR1 is SGHRS and CDR2 is YFSETQ in the germline V gene. This CDR3 is 17 amino acids long. CDR3 sequence (DNA): TGCGCCAGCAGCTTGAAGGGACAGAAAATTATGAACACTGAAGCTTTCTTT. Protein product: CASSLKGQKIMNTEAFF.

The chain couples TRBV19 to TRBJ2-7; TRBD1 aligns across 8 bases. Germline-derived CDR1 and CDR2 are LNHDA and SQIVND (reference sequence). This CDR3 is built from 18 residues. The trim removed 5 bases at V and 5 bases at J, leaving 20 bases unmatched. The CDR3 region is CASSLRTGSGIAADEQYF. CDR3 nucleotide sequence: TGTGCCAGTAGTCTCCGGACAGGGTCAGGGATAGCGGCTGACGAGCAGTACTTC.

V gene TRBV27 combines with J gene TRBJ1-2; tentatively, D is TRBD1 (6 bases). CDR1 and CDR2 from the germline V gene are MNHEY and SMNVEV (reference sequence). The CDR3 is made up of 13 amino acids. V was cut by 6 bases and J by 0 bases, with 8 bases left in between. The CDR3 DNA follows: TGTGCCAGCAGGACAGGACCTAACTATGGCTACACCTTC. This gives the protein CASRTGPNYGYTF.

As DNA, the CDR3 is TGCAGTGGACAGGGGGGCACTGAAGCTTTCTTT. It specifies CSGQGGTEAFF. The rearrangement joins TRBV20-1 to TRBJ1-1; 9 nucleotides align to TRBD1. The CDR3 is 11 amino acids. V was clipped by 7 bases and J by 4 bases; unmatched bases: 1. Germline V lookup: CDR1 DFQATT, CDR2 SNEGSKA (reference sequence).

The chain combines TRBV21-1 with TRBJ2-3; the table's D gene call, TRBD1, was not cross checked with the DNA. TRBV21-1 is given as a pseudogene. CDR3 length: 16 residues. This chain's CDR3 is CASSTLQGRPTDTQYF. In DNA form, the CDR3 reads TGTGCCAGCAGCACCTTACAGGGTAGGCCCACAGATACGCAGTATTTT.

The rearrangement uses TRBV9 and TRBJ2-3; 7 bases are a match to TRBD2. This CDR3 is built from 14 residues. V was pared by 7 bases and J by 0 bases, with 5 bases of the junction left unmatched. CDR1 and CDR2 (germline): SGDLS, YYNGEE. The CDR3 reads CASGQAGSTDTQYF. The CDR3 nucleotides are TGTGCCAGCGGCCAAGCGGGGAGCACAGATACGCAGTATTTT.

The V call is TRBV7-9, the J call TRBJ1-1; 8 bases map to TRBD1. V shed 5 bases, J shed 1 base, and the junction held 6 bases outside the gene matches. This CDR3 region has 15 residues. The germline V gene has CDR1 SEHNR and CDR2 FQNEAQ (reference sequence). In DNA, the CDR3 is TGTGCCAGCAGCCGAGGACAGGGATGGAACACTGAAGCTTTCTTT. Its translation: CASSRGQGWNTEAFF.